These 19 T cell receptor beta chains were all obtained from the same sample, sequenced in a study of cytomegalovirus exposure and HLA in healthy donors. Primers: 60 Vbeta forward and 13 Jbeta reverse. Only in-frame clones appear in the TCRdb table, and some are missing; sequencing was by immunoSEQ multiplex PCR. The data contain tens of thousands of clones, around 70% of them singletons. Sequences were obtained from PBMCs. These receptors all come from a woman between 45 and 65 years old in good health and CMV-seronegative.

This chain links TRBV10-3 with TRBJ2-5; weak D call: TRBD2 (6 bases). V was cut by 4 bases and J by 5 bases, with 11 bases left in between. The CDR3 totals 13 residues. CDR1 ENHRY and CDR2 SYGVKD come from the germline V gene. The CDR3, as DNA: TGTGCCATCAGTGTGGGAGGCGGGGAGACCCAGTACTTC. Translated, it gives CAISVGGGETQYF.

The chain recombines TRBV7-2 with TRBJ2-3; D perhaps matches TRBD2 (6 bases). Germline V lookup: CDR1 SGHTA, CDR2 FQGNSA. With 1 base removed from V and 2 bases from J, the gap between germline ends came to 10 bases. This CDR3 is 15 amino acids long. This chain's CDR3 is CASSLGGLSTDTQYF. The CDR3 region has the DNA TGTGCCAGCAGCTTAGGAGGACTATCCACAGATACGCAGTATTTT.

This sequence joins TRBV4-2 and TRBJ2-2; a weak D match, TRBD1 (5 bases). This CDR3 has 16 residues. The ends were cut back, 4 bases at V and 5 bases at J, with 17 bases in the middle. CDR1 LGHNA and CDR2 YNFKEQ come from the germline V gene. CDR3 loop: CASSPRSAGATGELFF. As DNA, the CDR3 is TGTGCCAGCAGCCCCCGTAGTGCTGGGGCTACCGGGGAGCTGTTTTTT.

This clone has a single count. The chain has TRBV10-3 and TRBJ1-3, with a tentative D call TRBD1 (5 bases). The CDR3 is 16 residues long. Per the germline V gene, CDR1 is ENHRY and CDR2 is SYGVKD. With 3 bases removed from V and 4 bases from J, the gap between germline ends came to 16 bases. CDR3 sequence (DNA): TGTGCCATCAGTGATCATCTGGGGGGATCAGGAAACACCATATATTTT. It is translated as CAISDHLGGSGNTIYF.

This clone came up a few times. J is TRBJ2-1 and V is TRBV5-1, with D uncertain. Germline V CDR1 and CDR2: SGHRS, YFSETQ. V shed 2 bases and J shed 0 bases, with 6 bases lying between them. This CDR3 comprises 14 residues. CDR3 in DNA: TGCGCCAGCAGCTTCCCCAGCTCCTACAATGAGCAGTTCTTC. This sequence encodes CASSFPSSYNEQFF.

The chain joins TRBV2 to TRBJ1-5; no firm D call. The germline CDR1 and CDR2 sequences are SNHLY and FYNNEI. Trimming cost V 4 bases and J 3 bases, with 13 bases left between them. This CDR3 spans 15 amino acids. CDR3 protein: CASSAWAADNQPQHF. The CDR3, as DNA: TGTGCCAGCAGTGCCTGGGCCGCTGACAATCAGCCCCAGCATTTT.

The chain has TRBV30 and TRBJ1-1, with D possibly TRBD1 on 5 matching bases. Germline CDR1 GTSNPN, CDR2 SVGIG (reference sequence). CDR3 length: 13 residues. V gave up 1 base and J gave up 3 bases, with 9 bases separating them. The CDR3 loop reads CAWSAGSDTEAFF. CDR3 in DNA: TGTGCCTGGAGTGCAGGGTCTGACACTGAAGCTTTCTTT.

The DNA of the CDR3 is TGTGCCAGCAGCTTAATGGGGGGTAACGCCGGGGAGCTGTTTTTT. Its translation is CASSLMGGNAGELFF. The rearrangement links TRBV11-2 to TRBJ2-2; possible D gene TRBD2, 6 bases. CDR3 size: 15 residues. V dropped 2 bases and J dropped 6 bases, with 13 bases sitting between them. Germline V gene data show CDR1 as SGHAT and CDR2 as FQNNGV.

Written as DNA, the CDR3 is TGTGCCAGCGGGAGAGCTGAAGCTTTCTTT. Encoded protein: CASGRAEAFF. The rearrangement uses TRBV14 and TRBJ1-1; D call uncertain. The ends were cut back, 8 bases at V and 6 bases at J, with 7 bases in the middle. Germline V gene data show CDR1 as SGHDN and CDR2 as FVKESK. CDR3 size: 10 residues.

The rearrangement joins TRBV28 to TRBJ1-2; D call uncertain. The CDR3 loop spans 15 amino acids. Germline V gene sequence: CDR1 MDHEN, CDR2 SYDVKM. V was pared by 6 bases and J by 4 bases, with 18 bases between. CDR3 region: CASSPGSKERYGYTF. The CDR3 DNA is TGTGCCAGCAGCCCCGGGTCAAAAGAGCGCTATGGCTACACCTTC.

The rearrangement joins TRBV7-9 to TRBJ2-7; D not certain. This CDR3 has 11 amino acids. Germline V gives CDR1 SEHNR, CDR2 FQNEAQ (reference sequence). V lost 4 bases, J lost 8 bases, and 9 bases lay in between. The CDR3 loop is CASSYRGQQYF. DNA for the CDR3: TGTGCCAGCAGCTACCGCGGTCAGCAGTACTTC.

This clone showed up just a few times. The CDR3 region is CASRATSLNTEAFF. CDR3 bases: TGTGCCAGCAGGGCCACTAGTCTCAACACTGAAGCTTTCTTT. The chain has TRBV2 and TRBJ1-1; D not certain. This CDR3 region has 14 residues. The germline V and J ends were trimmed by 6 bases and 2 bases, with 13 bases remaining between them. The V gene's germline CDR1 is SNHLY and CDR2 FYNNEI.

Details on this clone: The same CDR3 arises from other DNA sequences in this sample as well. The CDR3 region is CASVRDRGPETQYF. The CDR3 coding sequence is TGTGCCAGCGTCCGGGACAGGGGGCCCGAGACCCAGTACTTC. This chain joins TRBV2 and TRBJ2-5; the match to TRBD1 covers 12 bases. The germline V gene has CDR1 SNHLY and CDR2 FYNNEI. This CDR3 has 14 amino acids. V lost 8 bases, J lost 5 bases, and 6 bases stayed unmatched. The whole variable domain, remainder taken from reference TRBV2 and TRBJ2-5, is EPEVTQTPSHQVTQMGQEVILRCVPISNHLYFYWYRQILGQKVEFLVSFYNNEISEKSEIFDDQFSVERPDGSNFTLKIRSTKLEDSAMYFCASVRDRGPETQYFGPGTRLLVL.

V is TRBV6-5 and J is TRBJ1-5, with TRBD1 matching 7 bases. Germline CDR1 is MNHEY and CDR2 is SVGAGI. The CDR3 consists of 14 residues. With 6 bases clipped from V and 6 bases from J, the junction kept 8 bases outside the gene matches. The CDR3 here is CASRPDRDPQPQHF. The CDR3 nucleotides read TGTGCCAGCAGACCCGACAGGGACCCTCAGCCCCAGCATTTT.

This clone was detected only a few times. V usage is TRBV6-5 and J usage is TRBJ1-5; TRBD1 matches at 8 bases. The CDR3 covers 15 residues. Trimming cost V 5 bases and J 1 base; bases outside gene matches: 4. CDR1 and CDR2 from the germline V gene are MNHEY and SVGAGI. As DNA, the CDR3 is TGTGCCAGCAGTCCAGGGGGCAGCAGCAATCAGCCCCAGCATTTT. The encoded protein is CASSPGGSSNQPQHF.

CDR3 nucleotides: TGTGCCAGCAGCTTCGGCACAGATACGCAGTATTTT. Its protein is CASSFGTDTQYF. The chain combines TRBV11-1 with TRBJ2-3; D is unresolved. V gave up 3 bases and J gave up 1 base, with 2 bases separating them. CDR1 and CDR2 from the germline V gene are SGHAT and FQDESV (reference sequence). The CDR3 runs 12 residues.

The CDR3: CASRLTPGGYEQYF. The CDR3 nucleotides read TGCGCCAGCCGCCTTACCCCGGGAGGGTACGAGCAGTACTTC. The chain uses TRBV5-1 and TRBJ2-7, with 8 bases matching TRBD2. J lost 4 bases, V lost 7 bases, and 10 bases had no gene match. CDR1 is SGHRS, CDR2 YFSETQ, per germline. The CDR3 totals 14 residues.

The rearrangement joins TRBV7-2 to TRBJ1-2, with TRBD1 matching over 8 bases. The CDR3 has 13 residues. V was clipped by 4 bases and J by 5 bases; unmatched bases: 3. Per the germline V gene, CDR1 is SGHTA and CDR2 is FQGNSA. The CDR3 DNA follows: TGTGCCAGCAGCTCAACAGGGGGGTATGGCTACACCTTC. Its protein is CASSSTGGYGYTF.

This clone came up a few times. In nucleotides, the CDR3 is TGTGCCAGCAGCTTAGAGTTGCCCCGACAGGGCGACACAGATACGCAGTATTTT. This gives the protein CASSLELPRQGDTDTQYF. The chain has TRBV7-2 and TRBJ2-3; TRBD1 matches 7 bases. The V gene end was trimmed by 1 base and the J gene end by 2 bases; junction bases not matched to a gene: 12. The CDR3 loop spans 18 amino acids. The germline gives CDR1 SGHTA, CDR2 FQGNSA.